This T cell receptor beta chain was profiled in a study of radiotherapy plus CTLA-4 blockade in lung cancer. Study-wide points: An expansion of tumor-derived TCR clones occurred in blood after radiotherapy plus ipilimumab.

Comments on this clone: Its antigen is undetermined.

This CDR3 is built from 14 residues. CDR1 is MGHRA and CDR2 is YSYEKL in the germline V gene. V was shortened by 4 bases and J by 0 bases, with 8 bases between the two germline ends. Alongside CTLA-4 blockade with ipilimumab, patients with chemo-refractory metastatic non-small-cell lung cancer received focal radiation. TCRdb keeps only in-frame clones here, not all; method: immunoSEQ multiplex PCR. The profile shows about 97,000 clones, roughly 74% of them singletons. The TCR comes from a human donor with non-small cell lung cancer who had a partial response to radiotherapy plus ipilimumab. Some clones in this sample may be carry-over from other donors' samples. The sequencing here drew on peripheral blood, taken from a patient treated with radiotherapy plus ipilimumab. V is TRBV4-1 and J is TRBJ2-3, with TRBD2 as a possible D gene (6 bases). The CDR3 region has the DNA TGCGCCAGCAGCCTGGAGGGGAGCACAGATACGCAGTATTTT. It specifies CASSLEGSTDTQYF.